The next 24 T cell receptor beta chains were all read from a single sample in a study of OX40 agonist ivuxolimab in advanced cancers. The data were produced by immunoSEQ multiplex PCR, yet TCRdb's version contains in-frame clones alone and is incomplete. The sample has roughly 110,000 clones; approximately 89% are singletons. The sequenced sample was CD4+ or CD8+ T cells sorted from blood, obtained in a trial of the OX40 agonist ivuxolimab. The receptors here all came from an adult with an advanced solid tumor such as melanoma, head and neck, liver or kidney cancer.

J is TRBJ2-1 and V is TRBV18; TRBD2 matches 9 bases. V lost 3 bases, J lost 6 bases, and 9 bases stayed unmatched. The length of the CDR3 is 16 residues. Germline lookup yields CDR1 KGHSH and CDR2 LQKENI. CDR3 in amino acids: CASSPRTVLAGNEQFF. The CDR3 coding sequence is TGTGCCAGCTCACCCCGAACAGTACTAGCGGGCAATGAGCAGTTCTTC.

The CDR3 protein is CASSMGRETGYTF. The CDR3 nucleotides are TGTGCCAGTAGTATGGGACGGGAAACCGGCTACACCTTC. V is TRBV19 and J is TRBJ1-2; a weak D match, TRBD1 (5 bases). Germline lookup yields CDR1 LNHDA and CDR2 SQIVND (reference sequence). Deletions cut 3 bases from V and 8 bases from J, with 13 bases between. The CDR3 totals 13 residues. Variable domain in full (rest from reference TRBV19 and TRBJ1-2): DGGITQSPKYLFRKEGQNVTLSCEQNLNHDAMYWYRQDPGQGLRLIYYSQIVNDFQKGDIAEGYSVSREKKESFPLTVTSAQKNPTAFYLCASSMGRETGYTFGSGTRLTVV.

V and J are TRBV18 and TRBJ2-7, with 15 bases lining up with TRBD2. Germline CDR1 reads KGHSH; CDR2 reads LQKENI. The CDR3 loop spans 18 amino acids. The J segment lost 3 bases and the V segment lost 6 bases, leaving 12 bases of the junction unmatched. CDR3 residues: CASSVTQGTSGGFYEQYF. The DNA for the CDR3 is TGTGCCAGCTCTGTCACCCAGGGGACTAGCGGGGGGTTCTACGAGCAGTACTTC.

V is TRBV27 and J is TRBJ2-1; 7 bases fit TRBD2. Germline loops: CDR1 MNHEY, CDR2 SMNVEV (reference sequence). V shed 5 bases and J 0 bases; nucleotides not matched to a gene: 13. The CDR3 is made up of 18 amino acids. In nucleotides, the CDR3 is TGTGCCAGCAGTCCTCACGCCGGGACTACCAGCTCCTACAATGAGCAGTTCTTC. It specifies CASSPHAGTTSSYNEQFF.

V is TRBV7-9 and J is TRBJ2-1; 9 bases match TRBD2. Looked up from germline, CDR1 is SEHNR and CDR2 is FQNEAQ (reference sequence). Unmatched junction bases numbered 5, after V lost 4 bases and J lost 4 bases. The length of the CDR3 is 15 residues. The CDR3 is CASSYSGSGYNEQFF. Written as DNA, the CDR3 is TGTGCCAGCAGCTATAGCGGGAGTGGGTACAATGAGCAGTTCTTC.

This chain joins TRBV28 and TRBJ1-2, with D unresolved. Germline V gene data show CDR1 as MDHEN and CDR2 as SYDVKM. With 4 bases removed from V and 4 bases from J, the gap between germline ends came to 16 bases. The CDR3 length is 15 residues. DNA of the CDR3: TGTGCCAGCAGTTCGGGTCTGCCGGGATCCTATGGCTACACCTTC. Its translation: CASSSGLPGSYGYTF.

There are a few counts of this clone. J is TRBJ1-4 and V is TRBV15; D is uncertain. With 6 bases removed from V and 3 bases from J, the gap between germline ends came to 8 bases. The CDR3 covers 13 residues. The germline V gene encodes CDR1 LNHNV and CDR2 YYDKDF (reference sequence). This CDR3 is CATSLQSNEKLFF. CDR3 DNA: TGTGCCACCAGTTTACAGTCTAATGAAAAACTGTTTTTT.

With regard to this clone: Different DNA sequences within this sample yield the same CDR3. The chain recombines TRBV28 with TRBJ2-1; 8 bases are a match to TRBD2. This CDR3 is 13 amino acids long. The junction had 0 bases not matched to a gene; V was cut back by 5 bases and J by 3 bases. Germline loops: CDR1 MDHEN, CDR2 SYDVKM. Here the CDR3 reads CASSGTSYNEQFF. The CDR3 bases are TGTGCCAGCAGTGGGACTAGCTACAATGAGCAGTTCTTC.

The chain combines TRBV7-3 with TRBJ2-1, with 7 bases identical to TRBD2. The CDR3 length is 17 residues. Germline trimming cut 2 bases from V and 4 bases from J; bases unmatched to any gene: 11. Germline assignment: CDR1 SGHTA and CDR2 FQGTGA. CDR3 sequence reads: CASSLLPPSGSYNEQFF. In DNA, the CDR3 is TGTGCCAGCAGCTTACTCCCCCCTAGCGGTTCTTACAATGAGCAGTTCTTC.

The chain is built from TRBV6-1 and TRBJ2-7; no definite D call. CDR1 and CDR2 from the germline V gene are MNHNS and SASEGT. Trimming pared 2 bases from V and 9 bases from J, leaving 11 bases between. The CDR3 runs 12 residues. The CDR3 is CASSESGLGQYF. The DNA of the CDR3 is TGTGCCAGCAGTGAATCTGGGTTGGGGCAGTACTTC.

In its sample, this clone was seen once. The chain has TRBV27 and TRBJ1-6; 9 bases align to TRBD1. V shed 6 bases and J 7 bases; nucleotides not matched to a gene: 7. This CDR3 has 15 amino acids. CDR1 and CDR2 from the germline V gene are MNHEY and SMNVEV (reference sequence). CDR3: CASRPLGQGNSPLHF. Written as DNA, the CDR3 is TGTGCCAGCAGACCACTTGGACAGGGGAATTCACCCCTCCACTTT.

The V gene is TRBV9, the J gene TRBJ2-3; no reliable D call. CDR1 and CDR2 (germline): SGDLS, YYNGEE. Trimming removed 0 bases at V and 5 bases at J, with 1 base between. The CDR3 is 11 residues long. The CDR3, as DNA: TGTGCCAGCAGCGTAGAAGATACGCAGTATTTT. The encoded protein is CASSVEDTQYF.

This clone was counted between two and nine times. This chain connects TRBV30 to TRBJ1-1, with D maybe TRBD1 (6 bases). V was trimmed by 0 bases and J by 0 bases, leaving 8 bases between them. CDR3 size: 14 residues. Germline V gives CDR1 GTSNPN, CDR2 SVGIG (reference sequence). DNA of the CDR3: TGTGCCTGGAGTGTACCAGGGGTGAACACTGAAGCTTTCTTT. Its protein product is CAWSVPGVNTEAFF.

V usage is TRBV5-5 and J usage is TRBJ2-7, with 7 positions matching TRBD1. Germline CDR1 SGHKS, CDR2 YYEKEE (reference sequence). The CDR3 totals 13 residues. V dropped 5 bases and J dropped 9; count of bases not matched to a gene: 11. The CDR3 DNA follows: TGTGCCAGCAGGTCCGGGACAGTCCGTGGGCAGTACTTC. It encodes CASRSGTVRGQYF.

CDR3 DNA sequence: TGTGCCAGCAGCTCCGGGACTAGCGGGAGCAAGGAGGAGCAGTTCTTC. It specifies CASSSGTSGSKEEQFF. The V and J genes are TRBV7-2 and TRBJ2-1, with 14 positions matching TRBD2. Germline loops: CDR1 SGHTA, CDR2 FQGNSA. The CDR3 is 16 amino acids. Trimming at V came to 4 bases and at J to 10 bases, leaving 9 bases not matched to a gene.

This clone occurred a few times. J is TRBJ2-5 and V is TRBV7-3; D unclear. The length of the CDR3 is 16 residues. V lost 0 bases and J 2 bases, leaving 13 bases between the germline ends. Germline CDR1 reads SGHTA; CDR2 reads FQGTGA. CDR3 sequence reads: CASSLTWSLQQETQYF. The CDR3 DNA sequence: TGTGCCAGCAGCTTAACGTGGTCACTCCAACAAGAGACCCAGTACTTC. Together with reference TRBV7-3 and TRBJ2-5, the CDR3 gives the full variable domain: GAGVSQTPSNKVTEKGKYVELRCDPISGHTALYWYRQSLGQGPEFLIYFQGTGAADDSGLPNDRFFAVRPEGSVSTLKIQRTERGDSAVYLCASSLTWSLQQETQYFGPGTRLLVL.

V and J are TRBV7-9 and TRBJ1-4; TRBD1 is a possible D gene (5 bases). The CDR3 has 14 residues. Germline CDR1 and CDR2: SEHNR and FQNEAQ (reference sequence). With 4 bases removed from V and 4 bases from J, the gap between germline ends came to 10 bases. In DNA, the CDR3 is TGTGCCAGCAGCTCGGGACCACTTAATGAAAAACTGTTTTTT. It specifies CASSSGPLNEKLFF.

The V gene is TRBV5-1, the J gene TRBJ1-1, with TRBD1 matching 9 bases. Trimming at V came to 5 bases and at J to 4 bases, leaving 6 bases not matched to a gene. The length of the CDR3 is 14 residues. The germline V gene encodes CDR1 SGHRS and CDR2 YFSETQ. CDR3 coding DNA: TGCGCCAGCAGTACCGGGACAGGGTCCACTGAAGCTTTCTTT. It specifies CASSTGTGSTEAFF.

This clone was counted a few times. The V and J genes are TRBV9 and TRBJ1-1; D might be TRBD1 (6 bases). Between the trimmed V and J ends, which lost 5 bases and 0 bases, there was a span of 17 bases. CDR3 size: 16 residues. CDR1 and CDR2 from the germline V gene are SGDLS and YYNGEE. Here the CDR3 DNA reads TGTGCCAGCAGTGGAGACCCGGACAGAATGAACACTGAAGCTTTCTTT. Translated: CASSGDPDRMNTEAFF.

The chain has TRBV6-5 and TRBJ1-2, with 9 bases identical to TRBD1. This CDR3 comprises 13 residues. Germline CDR1 reads MNHEY; CDR2 reads SVGAGI. Unmatched junction bases numbered 4, after V lost 5 bases and J lost 6 bases. CDR3 bases: TGTGCCAGCAGTCAACGGACAGGGGATGGCTACACCTTC. Residues: CASSQRTGDGYTF.

Only one count was recorded for this clone. This chain joins TRBV27 and TRBJ1-1; TRBD1 matches at 9 bases. There are 14 residues in the CDR3. V trimming: 6 bases; J trimming: 6 bases; junction bases outside the gene matches: 8. Germline V gene sequence: CDR1 MNHEY, CDR2 SMNVEV (reference sequence). DNA for the CDR3: TGTGCCAGCAGGGGGACAGGGACCAGGTCTGAAGCTTTCTTT. Amino acids: CASRGTGTRSEAFF.

This CDR3 reads CASSLVLAGDSTDTQYF. CDR3 coding DNA: TGTGCCAGCAGCTTGGTACTAGCGGGAGATAGCACAGATACGCAGTATTTT. The V call is TRBV5-6, the J call TRBJ2-3, with 11 bases identical to TRBD2. Trimming cost V 0 bases and J 0 bases; bases outside gene matches: 3. The germline V gene encodes CDR1 SGHDT and CDR2 YYEEEE. This CDR3 is built from 17 residues.

DNA of the CDR3: TGCGCCAGCAGCTTATCTCTAGCGGACAGCGGGGAGCTGTTTTTT. Encoded protein: CASSLSLADSGELFF. The chain has TRBV5-1 and TRBJ2-2, with TRBD2 as a possible D gene (7 bases). This CDR3 is 15 amino acids long. Germline loops: CDR1 SGHRS, CDR2 YFSETQ. The V gene lost 2 bases and the J gene lost 7 bases, with 15 bases spanning the gap. Variable domain in full (rest from reference TRBV5-1 and TRBJ2-2): KAGVTQTPRYLIKTRGQQVTLSCSPISGHRSVSWYQQTPGQGLQFLFEYFSETQRNKGNFPGRFSGRQFSNSRSEMNVSTLELGDSALYLCASSLSLADSGELFFGEGSRLTVL.

J is TRBJ1-5 and V is TRBV7-2, with D uncertain. The CDR3 totals 14 residues. Trimming removed 5 bases from V and 9 bases from J, with 17 bases in between. Per the germline V gene, CDR1 is SGHTA and CDR2 is FQGNSA. Here the CDR3 DNA reads TGTGCCAGCAGCCCGGGCACAGCGCCCGGGCCCCAGCATTTT. Protein: CASSPGTAPGPQHF.